The present T cell receptor (beta chain) was sequenced within a study of glioma-infiltrating T cells after dendritic cell vaccination. Study details: Three intradermal dendritic cell vaccine injections were given every two weeks.

Germline V gene lookup returns CDR1 ENHRY and CDR2 SYGVKD. The CDR3 consists of 13 residues. V lost 7 bases, J lost 6 bases, and 6 bases stayed unmatched. Before vaccination, two weeks after the third vaccination, and at progression, PBMC were collected. Sequenced by immunoSEQ multiplex PCR; TCRdb stores in-frame clones only, minus some. Found here are roughly 96,000 clones, around three quarters of them singletons; the top ten hold roughly 5.7%. This material consisted of blood, taken before dendritic cell vaccination. This TCR came from a human donor with glioblastoma. This sequence joins TRBV10-3 and TRBJ1-2; 9 nucleotides agree with TRBD1. The CDR3 spells CAIKAGQGDGYTF. The CDR3 region has the DNA TGTGCCATCAAAGCGGGACAGGGCGATGGCTACACCTTC.